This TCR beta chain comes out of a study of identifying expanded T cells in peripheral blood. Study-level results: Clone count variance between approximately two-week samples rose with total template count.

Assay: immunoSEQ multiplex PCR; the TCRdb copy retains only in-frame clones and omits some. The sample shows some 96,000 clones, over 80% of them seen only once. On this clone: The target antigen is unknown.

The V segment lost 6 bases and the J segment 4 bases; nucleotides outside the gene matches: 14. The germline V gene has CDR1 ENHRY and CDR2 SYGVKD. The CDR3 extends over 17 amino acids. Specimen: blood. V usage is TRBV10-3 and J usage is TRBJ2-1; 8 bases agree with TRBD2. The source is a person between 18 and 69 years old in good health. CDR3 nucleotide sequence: TGTGCCATCAGCGGGACGAGCGGGGGTACAAAGTACAATGAGCAGTTCTTC. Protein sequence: CAISGTSGGTKYNEQFF.